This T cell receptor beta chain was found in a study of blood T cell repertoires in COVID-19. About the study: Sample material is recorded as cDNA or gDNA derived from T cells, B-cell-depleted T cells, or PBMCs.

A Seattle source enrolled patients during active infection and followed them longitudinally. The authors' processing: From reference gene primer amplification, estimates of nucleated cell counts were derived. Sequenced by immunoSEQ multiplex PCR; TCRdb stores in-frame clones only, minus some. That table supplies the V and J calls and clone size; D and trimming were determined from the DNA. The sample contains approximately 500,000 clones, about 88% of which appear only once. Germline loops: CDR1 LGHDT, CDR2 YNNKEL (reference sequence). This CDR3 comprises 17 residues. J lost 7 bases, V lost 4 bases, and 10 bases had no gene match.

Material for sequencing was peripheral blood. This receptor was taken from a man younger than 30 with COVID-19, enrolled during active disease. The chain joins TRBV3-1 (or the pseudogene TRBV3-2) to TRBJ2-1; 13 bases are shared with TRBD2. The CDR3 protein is CASSPPPGLAGPNEQFF. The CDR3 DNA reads TGTGCCAGCAGCCCTCCCCCGGGACTAGCGGGACCTAATGAGCAGTTCTTC.